Detailed here is one TCR beta chain. Sequencing used immunoSEQ multiplex PCR; TCRdb keeps in-frame clones, though not all of them. The sample has about 120,000 clones, over 75% seen once; the top ten hold roughly 2%. Germline CDR1 reads LNHDA; CDR2 reads SQIVND (reference sequence). The CDR3 contains 14 residues. Between the trimmed V and J ends, which lost 4 bases and 0 bases, there was a span of 10 bases. The data were taken from a study of cytomegalovirus exposure and HLA in healthy donors. V and J are TRBV19 and TRBJ2-7; D remains unclear. The sequencing sample was made of PBMCs. This sequence originates from a woman under 40 in good health and CMV-seronegative. CDR3 in amino acids: CASSKTVSSYEQYF. In DNA, the CDR3 is TGTGCCAGTAGTAAGACTGTGAGCTCCTACGAGCAGTACTTC.